This T cell receptor (beta chain) was sequenced in a study of CD8+CD57+ T cells in acquired aplastic anemia (dated by TCRdb to the late 2010s). For context, the study as a whole: On average, sorted CD4+ and CD8+ cells yielded around 3.5 ug of extracted DNA, with a range of roughly 0.18 to 27.4 ug. Healthy donor samples averaged about 9.9 million reads for CD4+ and 11 million to 14 million for CD8+ cells.

What the study reported, not specific to this receptor: Roughly 29 CD8+ CDR3 sequences were found in both patients and controls but appeared to be highly expressed in patients and within the immunodominant clones of the patients. Patients and healthy controls showed no significant difference in CD8+ Simpson's diversity (P=0.060).

V lost 4 bases and J lost 0 bases; the stretch between them is 6 bases long. From its cysteine to its phenylalanine, the CDR3 spans 14 amino acids. Just CDR3 DNA is preserved here, 42 bases in frame from base 1. The germline V gene specifies KGHDR as CDR1 and SFDVKD as CDR2. In the study, sorted CD4+ and CD8+ blood T cells from patients with severe aplastic anemia and from healthy subjects underwent deep sequencing of TCR repertoires. Ficoll-Paque density gradient centrifugation was used to isolate peripheral blood mononuclear cells. Before DNA extraction, CD4+ and CD8+ T cells were sorted by FACS or by magnetic beads. Concerning this clonotype itself: Its antigen remains unidentified. There are no base qualities to consult, and no much larger clone falls within one base.

TCR beta VDJ combination and CDR3 sequence profiling used genomic DNA as the template. An Illumina HiSeq 2000 was used for TCR repertoire sequencing. The authors' pipeline ran thus. Repertoires were assessed using TRBV/TRBJ rearrangement plots, CDR3 size and DJ length profiles, and Simpson's diversity index. Whichever DNA sequence was most abundant in the deep sequencing data was defined as the immunodominant clone. CDR3 amino acid sequences were screened for sharing across subjects and compared with published repertoires and the VDJdb database. The public reads were reanalyzed by TCRdb: fastp trimming at Q25, MiXCR alignment, in-frame beta chains only. Each entry merges the rows of one CDR3 protein and shows their most common DNA and genes. The V and J calls here are based on TCRdb, not the publication. The sample table holds about 190,000 distinct CDR3 sequences, of which roughly half were seen once. Roughly 15% of the sample is in the top ten clones.

Sequences were obtained from sorted CD4+, CD8+, or CD8+CD57+ T cells (not recorded which) from PBMCs. The chain is encoded by TRBV24-1 joined to TRBJ1-5; the D gene assignment is ambiguous. The origin of this receptor is a human donor in good health, serving as a control. Read as DNA, the sequence is TGTGCCACCAGTGACAAAAATAGCAATCAGCCCCAGCATTTT. Its translation is CATSDKNSNQPQHF.